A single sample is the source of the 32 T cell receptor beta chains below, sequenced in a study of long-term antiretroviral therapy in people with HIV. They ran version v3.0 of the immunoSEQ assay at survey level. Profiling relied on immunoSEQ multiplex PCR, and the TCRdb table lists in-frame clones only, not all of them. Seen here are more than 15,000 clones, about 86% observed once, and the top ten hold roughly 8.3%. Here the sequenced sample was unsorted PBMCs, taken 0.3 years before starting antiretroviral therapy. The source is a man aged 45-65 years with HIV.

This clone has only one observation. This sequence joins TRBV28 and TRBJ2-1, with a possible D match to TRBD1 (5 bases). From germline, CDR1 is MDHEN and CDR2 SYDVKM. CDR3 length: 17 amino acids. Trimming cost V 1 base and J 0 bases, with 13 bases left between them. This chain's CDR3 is CASSLFRAPSSYNEQFF. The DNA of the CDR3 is TGTGCCAGCAGTTTATTCAGGGCACCTAGCTCCTACAATGAGCAGTTCTTC.

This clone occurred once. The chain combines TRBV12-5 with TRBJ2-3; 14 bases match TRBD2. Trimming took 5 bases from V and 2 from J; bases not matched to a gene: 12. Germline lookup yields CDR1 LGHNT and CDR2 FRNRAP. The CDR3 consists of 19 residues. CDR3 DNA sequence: TGTGCTAGTGGTCAAAGACTAGCGGGAGGGCAGGGGGACACAGATACGCAGTATTTT. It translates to CASGQRLAGGQGDTDTQYF.

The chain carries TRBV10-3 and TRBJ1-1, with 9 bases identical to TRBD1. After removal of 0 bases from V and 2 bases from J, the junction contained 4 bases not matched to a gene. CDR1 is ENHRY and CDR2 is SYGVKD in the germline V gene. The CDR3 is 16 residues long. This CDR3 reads CAISESGQGLNTEAFF. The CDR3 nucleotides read TGTGCCATCAGTGAGTCCGGACAGGGGTTAAACACTGAAGCTTTCTTT.

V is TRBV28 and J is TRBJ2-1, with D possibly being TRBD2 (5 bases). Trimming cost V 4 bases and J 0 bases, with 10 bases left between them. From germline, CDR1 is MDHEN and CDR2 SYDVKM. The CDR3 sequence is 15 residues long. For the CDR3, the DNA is TGTGCCAGCAGTTCCTCGGCGGGCTCCTACAATGAGCAGTTCTTC. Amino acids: CASSSSAGSYNEQFF.

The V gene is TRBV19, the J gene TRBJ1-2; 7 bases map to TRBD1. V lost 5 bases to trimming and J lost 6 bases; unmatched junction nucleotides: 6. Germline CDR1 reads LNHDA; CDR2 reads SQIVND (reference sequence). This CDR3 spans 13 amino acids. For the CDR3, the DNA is TGTGCCAGTAGTCGACAGGGTCTGGATGGCTACACCTTC. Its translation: CASSRQGLDGYTF.

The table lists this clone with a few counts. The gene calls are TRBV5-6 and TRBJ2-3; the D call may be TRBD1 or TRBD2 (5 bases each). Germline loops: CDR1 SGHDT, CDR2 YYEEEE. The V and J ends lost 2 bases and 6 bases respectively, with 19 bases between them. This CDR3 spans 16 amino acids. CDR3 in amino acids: CASSFWDRALGDTQYF. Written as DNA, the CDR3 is TGTGCCAGCAGCTTTTGGGACCGGGCCCTGGGGGATACGCAGTATTTT.

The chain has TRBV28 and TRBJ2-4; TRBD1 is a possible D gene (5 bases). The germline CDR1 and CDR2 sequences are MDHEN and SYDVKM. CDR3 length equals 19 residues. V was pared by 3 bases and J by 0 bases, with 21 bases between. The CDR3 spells CASSFKYRLGFLAKNIQYF. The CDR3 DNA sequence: TGTGCCAGCAGTTTTAAATACAGGCTCGGTTTCCTAGCCAAAAACATTCAGTACTTC. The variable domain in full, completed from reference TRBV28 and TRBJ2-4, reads DVKVTQSSRYLVKRTGEKVFLECVQDMDHENMFWYRQDPGLGLRLIYFSYDVKMKEKGDIPEGYSVSREKKERFSLILESASTNQTSMYLCASSFKYRLGFLAKNIQYFGAGTRLSVL.

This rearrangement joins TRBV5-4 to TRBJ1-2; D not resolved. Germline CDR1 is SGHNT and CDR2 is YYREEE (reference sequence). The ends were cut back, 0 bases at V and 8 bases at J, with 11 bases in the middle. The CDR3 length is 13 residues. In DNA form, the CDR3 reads TGTGCCAGCAGCTTGGGACAACTTGGCGGCTACACCTTC. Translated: CASSLGQLGGYTF. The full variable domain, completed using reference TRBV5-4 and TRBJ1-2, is ETGVTQSPTHLIKTRGQQVTLRCSSQSGHNTVSWYQQALGQGPQFIFQYYREEENGRGNFPPRFSGLQFPNYSSELNVNALELDDSALYLCASSLGQLGGYTFGSGTRLTVV.

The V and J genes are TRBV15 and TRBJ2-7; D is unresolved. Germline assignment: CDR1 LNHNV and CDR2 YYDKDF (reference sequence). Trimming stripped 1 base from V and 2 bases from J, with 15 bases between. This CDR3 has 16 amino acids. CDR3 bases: TGTGCCACCAGCAGAGCCTCTGAAGGGCCCCCCTACGAGCAGTACTTC. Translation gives CATSRASEGPPYEQYF.

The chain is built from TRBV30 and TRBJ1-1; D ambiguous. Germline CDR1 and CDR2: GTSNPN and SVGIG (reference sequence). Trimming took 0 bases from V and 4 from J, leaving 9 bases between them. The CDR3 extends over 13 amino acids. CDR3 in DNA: TGTGCCTGGAGTGTGGGTGGAACCACTGAAGCTTTCTTT. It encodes CAWSVGGTTEAFF.

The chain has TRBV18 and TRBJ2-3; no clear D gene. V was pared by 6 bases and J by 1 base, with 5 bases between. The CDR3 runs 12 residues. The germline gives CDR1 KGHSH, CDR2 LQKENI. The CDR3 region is CASSYGTDTQYF. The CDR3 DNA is TGTGCCAGCTCGTATGGCACAGATACGCAGTATTTT.

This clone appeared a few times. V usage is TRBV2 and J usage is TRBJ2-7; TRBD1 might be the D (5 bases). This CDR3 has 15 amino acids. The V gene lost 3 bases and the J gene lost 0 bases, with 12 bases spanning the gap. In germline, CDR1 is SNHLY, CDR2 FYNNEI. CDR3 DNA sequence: TGTGCCAGCAGTGAGTTCGCAGGGTACTCCTACGAGCAGTACTTC. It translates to CASSEFAGYSYEQYF.

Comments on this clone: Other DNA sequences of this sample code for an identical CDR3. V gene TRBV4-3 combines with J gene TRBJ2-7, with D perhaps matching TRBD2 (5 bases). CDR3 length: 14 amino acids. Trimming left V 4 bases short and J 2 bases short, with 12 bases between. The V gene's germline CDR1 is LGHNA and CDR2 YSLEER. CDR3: CASSLSSGAYEQYF. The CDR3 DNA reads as TGCGCCAGCAGCCTCTCAAGCGGAGCCTACGAGCAGTACTTC.

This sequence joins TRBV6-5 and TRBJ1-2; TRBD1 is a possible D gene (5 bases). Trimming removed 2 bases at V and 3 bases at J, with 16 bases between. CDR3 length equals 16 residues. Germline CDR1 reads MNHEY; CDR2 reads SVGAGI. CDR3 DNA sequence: TGTGCCAGCAGTTACGGGGGGAGGCGGAAGTACTATGGCTACACCTTC. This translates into CASSYGGRRKYYGYTF.

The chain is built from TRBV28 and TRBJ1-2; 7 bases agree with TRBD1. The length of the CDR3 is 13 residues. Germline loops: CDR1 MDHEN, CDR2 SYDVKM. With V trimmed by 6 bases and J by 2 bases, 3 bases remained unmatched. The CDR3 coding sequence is TGTGCCAGCAGCCTACAGGGGAACTATGGCTACACCTTC. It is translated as CASSLQGNYGYTF.

The CDR3 loop reads CASSPSAGVTNEQFF. The CDR3 DNA reads as TGTGCCAGCAGCCCCTCAGCGGGAGTGACTAATGAGCAGTTCTTC. This rearrangement joins TRBV4-2 to TRBJ2-1; 8 bases agree with TRBD2. This CDR3 contains 15 residues. Looked up from germline, CDR1 is LGHNA and CDR2 is YNFKEQ. With 4 bases clipped from V and 7 bases from J, the junction kept 9 bases outside the gene matches.

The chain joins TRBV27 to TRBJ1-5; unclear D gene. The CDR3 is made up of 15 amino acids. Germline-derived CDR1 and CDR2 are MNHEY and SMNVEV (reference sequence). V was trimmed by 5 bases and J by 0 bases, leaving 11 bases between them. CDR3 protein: CASSLGLYSNQPQHF. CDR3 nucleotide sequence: TGTGCCAGCAGTCTGGGTCTCTATAGCAATCAGCCCCAGCATTTT.

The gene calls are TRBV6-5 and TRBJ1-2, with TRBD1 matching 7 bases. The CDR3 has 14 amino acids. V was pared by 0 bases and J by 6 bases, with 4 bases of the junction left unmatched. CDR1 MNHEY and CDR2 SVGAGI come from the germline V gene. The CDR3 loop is CASSYSDRVDGYTF. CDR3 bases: TGTGCCAGCAGTTACTCCGACAGGGTGGATGGCTACACCTTC.

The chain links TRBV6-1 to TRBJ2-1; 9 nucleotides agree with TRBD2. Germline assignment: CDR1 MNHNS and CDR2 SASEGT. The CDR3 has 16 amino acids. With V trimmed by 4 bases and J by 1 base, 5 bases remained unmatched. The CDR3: CASSARGGGSYNEQFF. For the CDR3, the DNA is TGTGCCAGCAGTGCCCGCGGGGGGGGGTCCTACAATGAGCAGTTCTTC.

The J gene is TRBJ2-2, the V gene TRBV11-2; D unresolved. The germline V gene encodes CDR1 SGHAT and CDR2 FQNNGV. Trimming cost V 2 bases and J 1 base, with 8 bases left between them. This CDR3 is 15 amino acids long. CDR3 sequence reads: CASSLFEWNTGELFF. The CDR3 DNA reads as TGTGCCAGCAGCTTATTCGAGTGGAACACCGGGGAGCTGTTTTTT.

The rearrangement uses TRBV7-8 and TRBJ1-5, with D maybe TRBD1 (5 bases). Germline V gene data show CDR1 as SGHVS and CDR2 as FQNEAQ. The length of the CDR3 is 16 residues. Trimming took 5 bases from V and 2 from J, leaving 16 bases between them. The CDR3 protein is CASSPVQGLGNQPQHF. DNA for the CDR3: TGTGCCAGCAGCCCGGTCCAGGGACTGGGCAATCAGCCCCAGCATTTT.

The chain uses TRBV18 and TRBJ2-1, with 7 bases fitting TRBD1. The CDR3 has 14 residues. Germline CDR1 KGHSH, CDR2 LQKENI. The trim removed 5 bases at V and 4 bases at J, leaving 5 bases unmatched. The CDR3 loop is CASSGSRGYNEQFF. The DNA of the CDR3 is TGTGCCAGCTCAGGATCCAGGGGGTACAATGAGCAGTTCTTC. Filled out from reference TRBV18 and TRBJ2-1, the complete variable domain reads NAGVMQNPRHLVRRRGQEARLRCSPMKGHSHVYWYRQLPEEGLKFMVYLQKENIIDESGMPKERFSAEFPKEGPSILRIQQVVRGDSAAYFCASSGSRGYNEQFFGPGTRLTVL.

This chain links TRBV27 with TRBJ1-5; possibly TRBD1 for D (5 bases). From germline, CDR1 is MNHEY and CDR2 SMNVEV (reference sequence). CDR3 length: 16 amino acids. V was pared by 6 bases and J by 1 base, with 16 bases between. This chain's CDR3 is CASRVGGSMSNQPQHF. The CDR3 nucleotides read TGTGCCAGCAGGGTCGGGGGGAGTATGAGCAATCAGCCCCAGCATTTT.

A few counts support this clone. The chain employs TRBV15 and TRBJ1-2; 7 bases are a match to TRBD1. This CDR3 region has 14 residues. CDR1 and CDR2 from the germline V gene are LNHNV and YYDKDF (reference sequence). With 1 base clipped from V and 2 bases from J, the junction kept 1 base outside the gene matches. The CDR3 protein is CATSRGDRNYGYTF. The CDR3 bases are TGTGCCACCAGCAGAGGGGACAGAAACTATGGCTACACCTTC.

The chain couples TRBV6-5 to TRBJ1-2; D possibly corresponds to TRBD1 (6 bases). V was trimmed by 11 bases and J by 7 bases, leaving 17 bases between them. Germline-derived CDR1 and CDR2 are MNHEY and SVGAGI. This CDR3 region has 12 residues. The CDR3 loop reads CAAFRGTSGYTF. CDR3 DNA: TGTGCCGCGTTCAGGGGAACCAGTGGCTACACCTTC.

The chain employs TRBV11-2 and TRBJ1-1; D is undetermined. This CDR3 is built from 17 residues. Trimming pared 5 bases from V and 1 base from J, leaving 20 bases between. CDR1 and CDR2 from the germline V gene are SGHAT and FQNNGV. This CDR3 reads CASSRFPVTKANTEAFF. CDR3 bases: TGTGCCAGCAGCCGGTTCCCGGTTACTAAGGCGAACACTGAAGCTTTCTTT.

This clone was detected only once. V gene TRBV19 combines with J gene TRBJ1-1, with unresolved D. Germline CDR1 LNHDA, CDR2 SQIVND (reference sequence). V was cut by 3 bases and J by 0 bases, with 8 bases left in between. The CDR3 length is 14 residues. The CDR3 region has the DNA TGTGCCAGTAGTATTCAAGGGATGAACACTGAAGCTTTCTTT. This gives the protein CASSIQGMNTEAFF.

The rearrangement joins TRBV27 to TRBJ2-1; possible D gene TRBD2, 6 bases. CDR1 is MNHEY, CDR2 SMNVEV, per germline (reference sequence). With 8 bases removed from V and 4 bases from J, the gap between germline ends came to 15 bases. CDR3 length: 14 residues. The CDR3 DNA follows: TGTGCCAGCTCAACCGGGACTCGATACAATGAGCAGTTCTTC. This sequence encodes CASSTGTRYNEQFF.

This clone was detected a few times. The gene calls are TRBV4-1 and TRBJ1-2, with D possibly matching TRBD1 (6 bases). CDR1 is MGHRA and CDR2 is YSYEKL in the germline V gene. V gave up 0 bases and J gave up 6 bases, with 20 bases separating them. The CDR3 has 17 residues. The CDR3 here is CASSQDRGTTLPDGYTF. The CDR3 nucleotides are TGCGCCAGCAGCCAAGATCGAGGGACAACTCTTCCCGATGGCTACACCTTC.

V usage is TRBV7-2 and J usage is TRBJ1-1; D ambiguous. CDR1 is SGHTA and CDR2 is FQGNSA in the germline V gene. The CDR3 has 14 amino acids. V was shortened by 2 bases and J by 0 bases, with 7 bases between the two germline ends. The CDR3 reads CASSLQFMNTEAFF. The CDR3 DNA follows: TGTGCCAGCAGCTTACAGTTCATGAACACTGAAGCTTTCTTT.

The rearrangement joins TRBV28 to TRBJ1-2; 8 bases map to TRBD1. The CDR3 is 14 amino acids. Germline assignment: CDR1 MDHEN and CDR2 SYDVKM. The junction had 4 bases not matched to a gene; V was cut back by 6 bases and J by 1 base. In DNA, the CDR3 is TGTGCCAGCAGCCCTACAGGGGGTAACTATGGCTACACCTTC. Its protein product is CASSPTGGNYGYTF.

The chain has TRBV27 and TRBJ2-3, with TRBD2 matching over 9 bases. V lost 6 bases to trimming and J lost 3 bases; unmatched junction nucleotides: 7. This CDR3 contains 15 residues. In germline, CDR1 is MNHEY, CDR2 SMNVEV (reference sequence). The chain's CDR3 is CASSLDLAGTDTQYF. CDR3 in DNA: TGTGCCAGCAGCTTAGATCTAGCGGGAACAGATACGCAGTATTTT.